This T cell receptor beta chain was recorded in a study of blood T cell repertoires in COVID-19. Study processing details: Nucleated cell counts were estimated from reference gene primer amplification. The assay was immunoSEQ multiplex PCR, and TCRdb's table has in-frame clones only and misses some. V and J calls plus clone size are reproduced from that table; the DNA served to infer D and trimming. The sample lists about 210,000 clones; 65% to 85% were seen once. The receptor comes from a man aged 50 to 60 with active or convalescent COVID-19. Sequenced sample: peripheral blood.

The CDR3 loop reads CASSLAGMNTEAFF. CDR3 DNA: TGTGCCAGCAGCTTGGCAGGCATGAACACTGAAGCTTTCTTT. The chain links TRBV5-6 to TRBJ1-1; D unclear. Trimming took 0 bases from V and 0 from J, leaving 6 bases between them. Germline CDR1 SGHDT, CDR2 YYEEEE. The CDR3 covers 14 residues.